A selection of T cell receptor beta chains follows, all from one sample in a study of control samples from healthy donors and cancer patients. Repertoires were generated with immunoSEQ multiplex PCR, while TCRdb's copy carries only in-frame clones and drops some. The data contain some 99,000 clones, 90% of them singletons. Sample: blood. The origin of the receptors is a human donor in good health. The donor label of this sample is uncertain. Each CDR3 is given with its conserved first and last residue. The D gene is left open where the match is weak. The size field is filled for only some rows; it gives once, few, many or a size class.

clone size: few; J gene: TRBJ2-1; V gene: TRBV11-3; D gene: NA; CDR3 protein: CASSFDNEQFF; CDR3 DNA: TGTGCCAGCAGTTTCGACAATGAGCAGTTCTTC
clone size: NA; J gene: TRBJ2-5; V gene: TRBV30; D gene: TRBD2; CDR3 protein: CAWSTSGGVETQYF; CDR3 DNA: TGTGCCTGGTCGACTAGCGGGGGTGTAGAGACCCAGTACTTC
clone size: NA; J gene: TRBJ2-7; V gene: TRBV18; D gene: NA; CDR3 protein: CASSPNAISYEQYF; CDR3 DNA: TGTGCCAGCTCACCAAATGCTATTAGCTACGAGCAGTACTTC
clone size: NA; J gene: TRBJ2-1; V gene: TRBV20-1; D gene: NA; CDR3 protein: CSASRQVVSNEQFF; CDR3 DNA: TGCAGTGCTAGTAGGCAGGTAGTGTCCAATGAGCAGTTCTTC
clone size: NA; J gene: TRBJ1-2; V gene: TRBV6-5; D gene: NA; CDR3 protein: CASSPGELIYGYTF; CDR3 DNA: TGTGCCAGCAGTCCAGGGGAATTAATCTATGGCTACACCTTC
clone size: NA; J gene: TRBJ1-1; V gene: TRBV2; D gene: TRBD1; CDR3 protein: CASSSGGMNTEAFF; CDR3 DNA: TGTGCCAGCAGTTCAGGGGGTATGAACACTGAAGCTTTCTTT
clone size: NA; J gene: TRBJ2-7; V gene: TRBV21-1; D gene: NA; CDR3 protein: CASSYAGGTHEQYF; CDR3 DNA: TGTGCCAGCAGTTACGCTGGAGGGACCCACGAGCAGTACTTC
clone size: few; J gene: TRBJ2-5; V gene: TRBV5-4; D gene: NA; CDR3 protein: CASSSTTAQETQYF; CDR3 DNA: TGTGCCAGCAGCTCTACGACAGCGCAAGAGACCCAGTACTTC
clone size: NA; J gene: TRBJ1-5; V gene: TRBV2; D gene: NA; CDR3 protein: CASTGGSNQPQHF; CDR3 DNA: TGTGCCAGCACTGGGGGCAGCAATCAGCCCCAGCATTTT
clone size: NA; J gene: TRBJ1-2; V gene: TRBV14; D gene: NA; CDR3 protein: CASSQGWYGYTF; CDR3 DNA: TGTGCCAGCAGCCAAGGCTGGTACGGCTACACCTTC
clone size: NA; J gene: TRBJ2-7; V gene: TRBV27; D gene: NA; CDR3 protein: CASSFTHRMHEQYF; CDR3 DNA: TGTGCCAGCAGTTTCACCCACAGAATGCACGAGCAGTACTTC
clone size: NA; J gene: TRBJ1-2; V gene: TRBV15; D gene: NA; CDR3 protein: CATSIRVQVPQGYTF; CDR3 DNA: TGTGCCACCAGCATCCGCGTCCAAGTCCCTCAAGGCTACACCTTC
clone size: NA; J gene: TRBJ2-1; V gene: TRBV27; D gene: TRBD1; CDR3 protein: CASSLSRDRYNEQFF; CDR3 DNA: TGTGCCAGCAGTTTATCACGGGACAGGTACAATGAGCAGTTCTTC
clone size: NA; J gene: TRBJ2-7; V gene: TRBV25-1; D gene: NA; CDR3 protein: CASSAASGQHYEQYF; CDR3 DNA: TGTGCCAGCAGTGCCGCCTCAGGGCAGCACTACGAGCAGTACTTC
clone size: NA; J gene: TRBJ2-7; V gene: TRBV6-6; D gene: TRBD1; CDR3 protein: CASRPQGASYEQYF; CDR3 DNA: TGTGCCAGCAGGCCCCAGGGGGCTTCCTACGAGCAGTACTTC
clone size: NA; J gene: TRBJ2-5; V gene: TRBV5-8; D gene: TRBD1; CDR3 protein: CVSSLALQGSPQETQYF; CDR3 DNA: TGTGTCAGCAGCTTGGCTTTACAGGGGTCGCCCCAAGAGACCCAGTACTTC
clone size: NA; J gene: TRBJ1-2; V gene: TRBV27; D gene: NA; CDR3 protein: CASSPQYTPYGYTF; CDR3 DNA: TGTGCCAGCAGTCCTCAGTACACGCCCTATGGCTACACCTTC
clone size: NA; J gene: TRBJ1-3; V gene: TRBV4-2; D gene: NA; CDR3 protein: CASSRGLASGNTIYF; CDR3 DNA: TGTGCCAGCAGCCGGGGACTGGCCTCTGGAAACACCATATATTTT